The rows below give T cell receptor beta chains drawn from one sample of a study of blood T cell repertoires in COVID-19. Some clones are missing from TCRdb's copy, which holds only in-frame ones; the method was immunoSEQ multiplex PCR. The data hold around 60,000 clones, with roughly 90% observed a single time. Sequenced material: peripheral blood. These receptors originate from a man in his fifties with active COVID-19. Each CDR3 is given with its conserved first and last residue. A D gene is named only where the DNA matches it firmly. Clone size appears in some rows only: once, few, many, or a class for an expanded clone.

size: few; D: NA; J: TRBJ1-6; V: TRBV5-1; DNA: TGCGCCAGCAGCTTTAACAGGGAGAGGGATTCACCCCTCCACTTT; CDR3: CASSFNRERDSPLHF
size: few; D: NA; J: TRBJ1-6; V: TRBV19; DNA: TGTGCCAGTAGGGACAGCTCCTATAATTCACCCCTCCACTTT; CDR3: CASRDSSYNSPLHF
size: NA; D: TRBD2; J: TRBJ2-5; V: TRBV11-3; DNA: TGTGCCAGCAGCTTACGGGGACTACAAGAGACCCAGTACTTC; CDR3: CASSLRGLQETQYF
size: NA; D: TRBD1; J: TRBJ1-5; V: TRBV19; DNA: TGTGCCAGTAGTATAATGGCGGGGACAGGAAGCCAGCCCCAGCATTTT; CDR3: CASSIMAGTGSQPQHF
size: NA; D: NA; J: TRBJ1-6; V: TRBV2; DNA: TGTGCCAGCGGGGCTCCCTATAATTCACCCCTCCACTTT; CDR3: CASGAPYNSPLHF
size: NA; D: TRBD2; J: TRBJ2-1; V: TRBV7-2; DNA: TGTGCCAGCAGCTTAAGGGGTAGCGGGGCCATAGCGTCCTACAATGAGCAGTTCTTC; CDR3: CASSLRGSGAIASYNEQFF
size: NA; D: NA; J: TRBJ1-1; V: TRBV27; DNA: TGTGCCAGCAAATCGACTGCAGGGGAAGCTTTCTTT; CDR3: CASKSTAGEAFF
size: NA; D: NA; J: TRBJ2-7; V: TRBV5-1; DNA: TGCGCCAGCAGCTTGACCCCCGGGGTTGAGTCCGAGCAGTACTTC; CDR3: CASSLTPGVESEQYF
size: NA; D: NA; J: TRBJ2-1; V: TRBV7-6; DNA: TGTGCCAGCAGCTTAGAAGCAGGGGAGAAGGTTGAGCAGTTCTTC; CDR3: CASSLEAGEKVEQFF
size: few; D: NA; J: TRBJ1-1; V: TRBV11-2; DNA: TGTGCCAGCAGCGCCGGACAGAACACTGAAGCTTTCTTT; CDR3: CASSAGQNTEAFF
size: few; D: TRBD1; J: TRBJ2-6; V: TRBV13; DNA: TGTGCCAGCAGCTTCTACCGGGACAGGGGAAAAGGTGGGGCCAACGTCCTGACTTTC; CDR3: CASSFYRDRGKGGANVLTF
size: NA; D: NA; J: TRBJ2-3; V: TRBV29-1; DNA: TGCAGCGTCCGCTCCGGAGCTAGCACAGATACGCAGTATTTT; CDR3: CSVRSGASTDTQYF
size: NA; D: NA; J: TRBJ2-5; V: TRBV3-1/TRBV3-2; DNA: TGTGCCAGCCCCTCGGGCCTAAGATTCAGGGGAGGGGTGGAGACCCAGTACTTC; CDR3: CASPSGLRFRGGVETQYF
size: once; D: NA; J: TRBJ2-5; V: TRBV5-6; DNA: TGTGCCAGCAGCGAGACTCAGGGGTACAGGGAGACCCAGTACTTC; CDR3: CASSETQGYRETQYF
size: NA; D: NA; J: TRBJ1-3; V: TRBV5-4; DNA: TGTGCCAGCAGCCCCACTTCTGGAAACACCATATATTTT; CDR3: CASSPTSGNTIYF
size: NA; D: NA; J: TRBJ2-5; V: TRBV5-1; DNA: TGCGCCAGCAGCGTGGACCTAGCGATTGGGACCCAGTACTTC; CDR3: CASSVDLAIGTQYF
size: NA; D: TRBD1; J: TRBJ1-6; V: TRBV7-2; DNA: TGTGCCAGCACCCCGGGACAGTTTTATAATTCACCCCTCCACTTT; CDR3: CASTPGQFYNSPLHF
size: once; D: NA; J: TRBJ2-7; V: TRBV3-1/TRBV3-2; DNA: TGTGCCAGCAGCCAAGCGGCAGGGAACTACGAGCAGTACTTC; CDR3: CASSQAAGNYEQYF
size: NA; D: NA; J: TRBJ1-2; V: TRBV7-8; DNA: TGTGCCAGCAGCCGAGCAGGGGCAACTAACTATGGCTACACCTTC; CDR3: CASSRAGATNYGYTF
size: NA; D: NA; J: TRBJ1-2; V: TRBV4-1; DNA: TGCGCCAGCAGCCAAATTGACAGTTATGGCTACACCTTC; CDR3: CASSQIDSYGYTF
size: NA; D: NA; J: TRBJ1-2; V: TRBV5-4; DNA: TGTGCCAGCAGCTTGGCCCTCGTGGGGGACAATGGCTACACCTTC; CDR3: CASSLALVGDNGYTF
size: NA; D: NA; J: TRBJ1-1; V: TRBV13; DNA: TGTGCCAGCAGCTTATTCAGGGGGAACACTGAAGCTTTCTTT; CDR3: CASSLFRGNTEAFF
size: NA; D: TRBD2; J: TRBJ2-1; V: TRBV5-1; DNA: TGCGCCAGCAGCCCTGGGGCTAGCGGGGGGAATGAGCAGTTCTTC; CDR3: CASSPGASGGNEQFF
size: NA; D: TRBD1; J: TRBJ2-7; V: TRBV2; DNA: TGTGCCAGCAGTGAGGGACAGTCTTTCTCCTACGAGCAGTACTTC; CDR3: CASSEGQSFSYEQYF
size: NA; D: NA; J: TRBJ2-7; V: TRBV18; DNA: TGTGCCAGCTCACAGAAAGGGGACGAGCAGTACTTC; CDR3: CASSQKGDEQYF
size: NA; D: NA; J: TRBJ1-6; V: TRBV18; DNA: TGTGCCAGCTCACCCGGCTCGATCCGGGGTAATTCACCCCTCCACTTT; CDR3: CASSPGSIRGNSPLHF
size: NA; D: NA; J: TRBJ1-2; V: TRBV7-2; DNA: TGTGCCAGCAGCTTACCCCCAGACTATGGCTACACCTTC; CDR3: CASSLPPDYGYTF
size: NA; D: TRBD1; J: TRBJ2-2; V: TRBV4-2; DNA: TGTGCCAGCAGCCAAGCCAGGGGGCCCGGGGAGCTGTTTTTT; CDR3: CASSQARGPGELFF
size: NA; D: TRBD2; J: TRBJ2-6; V: TRBV5-1; DNA: TGCGCCAGCAGTACAGCGGGGGGGCCACAAGGGGCCAACGTCCTGACTTTC; CDR3: CASSTAGGPQGANVLTF
size: NA; D: NA; J: TRBJ1-2; V: TRBV4-2; DNA: TGTGCCAGCAGCCAAGACGTAACAGGACCCTATGGCTACACCTTC; CDR3: CASSQDVTGPYGYTF
size: NA; D: TRBD1; J: TRBJ2-5; V: TRBV10-3; DNA: TGTGCCATCAGTGAGGGACAGGGGTTATTGGGGGAGACCCAGTACTTC; CDR3: CAISEGQGLLGETQYF
size: NA; D: TRBD1; J: TRBJ1-4; V: TRBV5-1; DNA: TGCGCCAGCAGCTTGGGGGACAGGGAGGCTGAAAAACTGTTTTTT; CDR3: CASSLGDREAEKLFF
size: NA; D: TRBD2; J: TRBJ2-5; V: TRBV7-7; DNA: TGTGCCAGCAGCCCTCTTGCGGGGGGGAGGGAGACCCAGTACTTC; CDR3: CASSPLAGGRETQYF
size: NA; D: NA; J: TRBJ2-1; V: TRBV7-9; DNA: TGTGCCAGCAGCCCCCGAGCTTCGGTGAATGAGCAGTTCTTC; CDR3: CASSPRASVNEQFF
size: NA; D: TRBD1; J: TRBJ2-4; V: TRBV20-1; DNA: TGCAGTGCTTCTTCGACAGGGATGCGGTACTTC; CDR3: CSASSTGMRYF
size: NA; D: TRBD1; J: TRBJ1-2; V: TRBV5-6; DNA: TGTGCCAGCAGCTTGGAACAGGGGGCGTCCATCGGTCTAGGCTACACCTTC; CDR3: CASSLEQGASIGLGYTF
size: few; D: TRBD1; J: TRBJ2-7; V: TRBV5-1; DNA: TGCGCCAGCAGCGCGGACAGGTCCTACGAGCAGTACTTC; CDR3: CASSADRSYEQYF
size: NA; D: NA; J: TRBJ2-3; V: TRBV4-2; DNA: TGTGCCAGCAGCCAAGATCCCCTCCCCTCTAGCACAGATACGCAGTATTTT; CDR3: CASSQDPLPSSTDTQYF
size: NA; D: TRBD1; J: TRBJ1-1; V: TRBV18; DNA: TGTGCCAGCTCAGGACAGGGAAGGACTGAAGCTTTCTTT; CDR3: CASSGQGRTEAFF
size: NA; D: NA; J: TRBJ1-5; V: TRBV7-2; DNA: TGTGCCAGCAGCTTCGGGGGGGGAGAAAATCAGCCCCAGCATTTT; CDR3: CASSFGGGENQPQHF
size: NA; D: NA; J: TRBJ1-1; V: TRBV5-1; DNA: TGCGCCAGCAGCCCGGAGGGGCGGAAGACTGAAGCTTTCTTT; CDR3: CASSPEGRKTEAFF
size: NA; D: TRBD1; J: TRBJ2-5; V: TRBV12-3/TRBV12-4; DNA: TGTGCCAGCAGGGCGACAGGGATAGAGACCCAGTACTTC; CDR3: CASRATGIETQYF
size: NA; D: TRBD1; J: TRBJ1-6; V: TRBV30; DNA: TGTGCCTGGGCCCGACAGGGTTCCTATAATTCACCCCTCCACTTT; CDR3: CAWARQGSYNSPLHF
size: NA; D: NA; J: TRBJ2-1; V: TRBV15; DNA: TGTGCCACCAGCAGAGGGCAGGACAGCTCCTACAATGAGCAGTTCTTC; CDR3: CATSRGQDSSYNEQFF
size: NA; D: TRBD1; J: TRBJ1-2; V: TRBV29-1; DNA: TGCAGCGTTGAAGCAGGGGGCTTTAATGGCTACACCTTC; CDR3: CSVEAGGFNGYTF
size: NA; D: TRBD1; J: TRBJ1-5; V: TRBV7-2; DNA: TGTGCCAGCAGCATAGGACAGGTTCAGCCCCAGCATTTT; CDR3: CASSIGQVQPQHF
size: NA; D: TRBD1; J: TRBJ1-5; V: TRBV5-5; DNA: TGTGCCAGCAGCTTCCGGGACAGGCCCAATCAGCCCCAGCATTTT; CDR3: CASSFRDRPNQPQHF
size: NA; D: NA; J: TRBJ2-7; V: TRBV3-1/TRBV3-2; DNA: TGTGCCAGCAGCCAAGAGGACATTCTCCCCGACGAGCAGTACTTC; CDR3: CASSQEDILPDEQYF
size: once; D: NA; J: TRBJ1-5; V: TRBV27; DNA: TGTGCCAGCAGTTTGGGCAGGGGCAATCAGCCCCAGCATTTT; CDR3: CASSLGRGNQPQHF
size: NA; D: NA; J: TRBJ1-4; V: TRBV30; DNA: TGTGCCTGGAGTCCTTCGCCGAGAGAAAAACTGTTTTTT; CDR3: CAWSPSPREKLFF
size: few; D: TRBD2; J: TRBJ2-7; V: TRBV5-6; DNA: TGTGCCAGCAGCTCTGGACTAGCGGGGGGATACGAGCAGTACTTC; CDR3: CASSSGLAGGYEQYF
size: NA; D: TRBD2; J: TRBJ2-3; V: TRBV10-3; DNA: TGTGCCATCAGTGACCAGCGGGGGGGCCTCACAGATACGCAGTATTTT; CDR3: CAISDQRGGLTDTQYF
size: once; D: TRBD2; J: TRBJ2-3; V: TRBV20-1; DNA: TGCAGTGCTAGTGTGCGGGGGGCCACAGATACGCAGTATTTT; CDR3: CSASVRGATDTQYF
size: NA; D: TRBD2; J: TRBJ2-1; V: TRBV27; DNA: TGTGCCAGCAGTCCGCGGGGGGATCCCTACAATGAGCAGTTCTTC; CDR3: CASSPRGDPYNEQFF
size: NA; D: NA; J: TRBJ1-1; V: TRBV6-5; DNA: TGTGCCAGCAGTCGCCAGGGGTTGGCTTTCTTT; CDR3: CASSRQGLAFF
size: NA; D: TRBD1; J: TRBJ2-7; V: TRBV7-9; DNA: TGTGCCAGCAGCGTCAACAGGGGGCTAGGAGAGCAGTACTTC; CDR3: CASSVNRGLGEQYF
size: NA; D: TRBD1; J: TRBJ2-3; V: TRBV10-3; DNA: TGTGCCATCAGGGGGGACAGGGGTCGCACAGATACGCAGTATTTT; CDR3: CAIRGDRGRTDTQYF
size: NA; D: NA; J: TRBJ2-3; V: TRBV4-2; DNA: TGTGCCAGCAGCCAAGATATGAGGGCCACAGATACGCAGTATTTT; CDR3: CASSQDMRATDTQYF
size: NA; D: NA; J: TRBJ1-5; V: TRBV27; DNA: TGTGCCAGCACCCCCTCGGAACAGTCGCCTCAGCCCCAGCATTTT; CDR3: CASTPSEQSPQPQHF
size: NA; D: NA; J: TRBJ2-1; V: TRBV7-9; DNA: TGTGCCAGCAGCTGGAGCGATGAGCAGTTCTTC; CDR3: CASSWSDEQFF